This T cell receptor (beta chain) is from a study of shared clonotypes between healthy human individuals. Using immunoSEQ multiplex PCR, the repertoire was profiled, and TCRdb retains in-frame clones only, with some absent. The table shows 2,500,000 or so clones, with around 94% occurring only once. The TCR originated in a man between 18 and 35 years old in good health. Sequenced sample: naive CD4+ T cells sorted from blood. Sample subset: CD45RA+ positively selected.

The CDR3 DNA reads TGTGCCAGCAGCTTGACGGGACAGGGGGCTGCTGGAAACACCATATATTTT. It specifies CASSLTGQGAAGNTIYF. The gene calls are TRBV5-4 and TRBJ1-3; 12 positions match TRBD1. In germline, CDR1 is SGHNT, CDR2 YYREEE (reference sequence). J was trimmed by 2 bases and V by 1 base; bases with no gene match: 4. This CDR3 has 17 amino acids.